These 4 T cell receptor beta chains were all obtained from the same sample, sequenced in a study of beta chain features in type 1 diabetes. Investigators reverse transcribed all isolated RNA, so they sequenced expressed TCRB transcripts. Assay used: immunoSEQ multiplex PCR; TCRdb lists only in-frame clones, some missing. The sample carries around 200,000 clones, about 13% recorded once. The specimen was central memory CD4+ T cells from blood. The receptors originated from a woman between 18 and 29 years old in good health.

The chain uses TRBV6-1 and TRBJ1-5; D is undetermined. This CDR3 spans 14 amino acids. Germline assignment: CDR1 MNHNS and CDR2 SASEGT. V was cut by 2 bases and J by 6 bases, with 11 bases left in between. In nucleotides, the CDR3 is TGTGCCAGCAGTGAATCCCGAGATGGTCAGCCCCAGCATTTT. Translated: CASSESRDGQPQHF.

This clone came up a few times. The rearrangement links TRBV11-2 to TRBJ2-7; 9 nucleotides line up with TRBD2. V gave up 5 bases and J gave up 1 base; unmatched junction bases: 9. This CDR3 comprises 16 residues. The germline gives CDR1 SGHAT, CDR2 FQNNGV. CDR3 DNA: TGTGCCAGCAGCGATCCGGGACTAGCTACTTCCTACGAGCAGTACTTC. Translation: CASSDPGLATSYEQYF.

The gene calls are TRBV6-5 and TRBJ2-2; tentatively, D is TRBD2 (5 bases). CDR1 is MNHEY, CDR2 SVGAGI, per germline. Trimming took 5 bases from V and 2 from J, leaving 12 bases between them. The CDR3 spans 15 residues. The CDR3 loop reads CASSGGPTNTGELFF. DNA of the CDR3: TGTGCCAGCAGTGGCGGGCCGACCAACACCGGGGAGCTGTTTTTT.

The CDR3, as DNA: TGTGCCAGCAACGACAGGGGTAGCACTGAAGCTTTCTTT. This translates into CASNDRGSTEAFF. The rearrangement joins TRBV2 to TRBJ1-1, with TRBD1 identical over 8 bases. Germline-derived CDR1 and CDR2 are SNHLY and FYNNEI. The ends lost 7 bases at V and 4 bases at J; junction bases unmatched: 5. There are 13 residues in the CDR3. Variable domain in full (rest from reference TRBV2 and TRBJ1-1): EPEVTQTPSHQVTQMGQEVILRCVPISNHLYFYWYRQILGQKVEFLVSFYNNEISEKSEIFDDQFSVERPDGSNFTLKIRSTKLEDSAMYFCASNDRGSTEAFFGQGTRLTVV.